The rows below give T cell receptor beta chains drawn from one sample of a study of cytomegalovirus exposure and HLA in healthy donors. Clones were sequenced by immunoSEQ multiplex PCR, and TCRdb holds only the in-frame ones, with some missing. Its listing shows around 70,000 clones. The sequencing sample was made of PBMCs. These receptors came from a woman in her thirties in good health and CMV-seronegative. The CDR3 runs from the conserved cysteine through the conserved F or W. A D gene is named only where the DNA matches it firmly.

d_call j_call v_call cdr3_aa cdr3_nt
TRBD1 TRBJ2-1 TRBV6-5 CASSFTRGLNEQFF TGTGCCAGCAGTTTTACCAGGGGGCTCAATGAGCAGTTCTTC
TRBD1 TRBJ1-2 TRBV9 CASSVATGGYGYTF TGTGCCAGCAGCGTAGCCACAGGGGGCTATGGCTACACCTTC
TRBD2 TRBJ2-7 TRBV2 CASLLAGYEQYF TGTGCCAGTTTGCTAGCGGGTTACGAGCAGTACTTC
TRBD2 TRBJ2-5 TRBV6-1 CASSDQAGGPETQYF TGTGCCAGCAGTGATCAAGCGGGAGGGCCAGAGACCCAGTACTTC
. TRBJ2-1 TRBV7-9 CASSLAEGGPTYNEQFF TGTGCCAGCAGCTTAGCAGAGGGCGGGCCTACTTACAATGAGCAGTTCTTC
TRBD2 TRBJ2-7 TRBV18 CASSPQEPGLAGSHEQYF TGTGCCAGCTCCCCTCAGGAGCCGGGACTAGCGGGATCCCACGAGCAGTACTTC
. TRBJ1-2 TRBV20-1 CSARGDGYTF TGCAGTGCTAGGGGAGATGGCTACACCTTC
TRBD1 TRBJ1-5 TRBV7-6 CASSLGVGQGQHF TGTGCCAGCAGCTTAGGTGTCGGACAGGGACAGCATTTT
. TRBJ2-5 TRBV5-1 CASSLAGGLRETQYF TGCGCCAGCAGCTTGGCAGGAGGGCTCCGTGAGACCCAGTACTTC
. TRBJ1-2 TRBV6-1 CASSEGLRYGYTF TGTGCCAGCAGTGAAGGGCTCCGATATGGCTACACCTTC
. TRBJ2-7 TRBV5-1 CASSFAEQQYF TGCGCCAGCAGCTTCGCGGAGCAGCAGTACTTC
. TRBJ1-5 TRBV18 CASSPGGNSNQPQHF TGTGCCAGCTCACCAGGGGGGAATAGCAATCAGCCCCAGCATTTT
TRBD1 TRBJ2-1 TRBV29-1 CSVEDPGQNYNEQFF TGCAGCGTTGAGGATCCGGGACAGAACTACAATGAGCAGTTCTTC